This T cell receptor beta chain was identified during a study of radiotherapy plus CTLA-4 blockade in lung cancer. Trimming took off 3 bases at V and 0 bases at J, with 8 bases between the two ends. The CDR3 is 14 amino acids. Germline V gene data show CDR1 as LNHNV and CDR2 as YYDKDF (reference sequence). Focal radiation plus CTLA-4 blockade with ipilimumab was administered to patients who had chemo-refractory metastatic non-small-cell lung cancer. Sequencing was performed with immunoSEQ multiplex PCR; in TCRdb, only in-frame clones are kept and a portion is missing. The data show 12,000 or so clones, about 80% seen once.

The chain combines TRBV15 with TRBJ1-1, with TRBD1 as a possible D gene (5 bases). This sequence originates from a human donor with non-small cell lung cancer that progressed on radiotherapy plus ipilimumab. This material consisted of peripheral blood, taken from a patient treated with radiotherapy plus ipilimumab. The CDR3 region is CATSRGLVNTEAFF. CDR3 nucleotide sequence: TGTGCCACCAGCAGGGGACTAGTGAACACTGAAGCTTTCTTT.